These T cell receptor beta chains were read from a single sample in a study of blood T cell repertoires in COVID-19. Sequenced by immunoSEQ multiplex PCR; TCRdb stores in-frame clones only, minus some. In the table there are around 98,000 clones, 87% of which are singletons. Material: peripheral blood. The receptors here all came from a man between 65 and 80 years old with acute or convalescent COVID-19. Each CDR3 is given with its conserved first and last residue. The D gene is left open where the match is weak. Expanded clones get a size class; other rows say once, few or many, or leave the size out.

CASSSGQSTDTQYF	TGCGCCAGCAGCTCGGGACAGTCCACAGATACGCAGTATTTT	TRBJ2-3	14	TRBV5-1	TRBD1	.
CSVEDAGDSTDTQYF	TGCAGCGTTGAAGATGCAGGGGACAGCACAGATACGCAGTATTTT	TRBJ2-3	15	TRBV29-1	.	.
CASSYGTGGTEAFF	TGTGCCAGCAGTTACGGGACAGGGGGCACTGAAGCTTTCTTT	TRBJ1-1	14	TRBV6-5	TRBD1	few
CASGRDTEAFF	TGTGCCAGCGGCCGGGACACTGAAGCTTTCTTT	TRBJ1-1	11	TRBV12-3/TRBV12-4	.	.
CAINPGQGDGNTIYF	TGTGCCATCAACCCGGGACAGGGGGACGGAAACACCATATATTTT	TRBJ1-3	15	TRBV10-3	TRBD1	few
CASSSSGTSGGETQYF	TGTGCCAGCAGTTCGTCCGGGACTAGCGGGGGTGAGACCCAGTACTTC	TRBJ2-5	16	TRBV6-5	TRBD2	.
CASSKVRDLNYEQYF	TGTGCCAGCAGTAAGGTCCGGGACTTAAACTACGAGCAGTACTTC	TRBJ2-7	15	TRBV6-6	.	.
CASSPTQRTSQSSYNSPLHF	TGCGCCAGCAGCCCGACCCAGCGCACGAGTCAGAGCTCCTATAATTCACCCCTCCACTTT	TRBJ1-6	20	TRBV5-1	.	.
CASSYRRGGNTIYF	TGTGCCAGCAGCTATAGACGGGGAGGAAACACCATATATTTT	TRBJ1-3	14	TRBV3-1/TRBV3-2	.	.
CASSLAGGRGDTQYF	TGTGCCAGCAGCTTGGCGGGTGGGAGAGGAGATACGCAGTATTTT	TRBJ2-3	15	TRBV5-4	.	.
CASSLLGAYGYTF	TGTGCCAGCAGCTTGTTGGGGGCCTATGGCTACACCTTC	TRBJ1-2	13	TRBV5-4	.	once